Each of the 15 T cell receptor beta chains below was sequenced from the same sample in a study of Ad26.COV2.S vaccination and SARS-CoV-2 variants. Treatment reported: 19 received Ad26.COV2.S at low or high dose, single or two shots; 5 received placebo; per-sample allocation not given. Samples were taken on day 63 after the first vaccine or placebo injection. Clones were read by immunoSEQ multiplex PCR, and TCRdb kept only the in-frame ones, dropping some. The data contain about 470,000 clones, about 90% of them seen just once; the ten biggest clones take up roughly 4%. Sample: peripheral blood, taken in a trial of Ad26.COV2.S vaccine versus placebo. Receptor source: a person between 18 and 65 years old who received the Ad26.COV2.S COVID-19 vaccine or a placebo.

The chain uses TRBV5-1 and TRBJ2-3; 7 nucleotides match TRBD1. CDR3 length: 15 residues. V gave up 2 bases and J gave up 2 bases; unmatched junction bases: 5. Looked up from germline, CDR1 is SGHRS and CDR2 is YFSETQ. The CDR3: CASSLGGFNTDTQYF. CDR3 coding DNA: TGCGCCAGCAGCTTAGGGGGCTTCAACACAGATACGCAGTATTTT.

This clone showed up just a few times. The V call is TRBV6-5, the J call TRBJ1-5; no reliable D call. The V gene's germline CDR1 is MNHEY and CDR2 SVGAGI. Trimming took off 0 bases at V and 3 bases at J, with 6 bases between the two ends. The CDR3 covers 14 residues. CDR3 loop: CASSYSGDNQPQHF. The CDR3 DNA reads TGTGCCAGCAGTTACTCAGGAGACAATCAGCCCCAGCATTTT.

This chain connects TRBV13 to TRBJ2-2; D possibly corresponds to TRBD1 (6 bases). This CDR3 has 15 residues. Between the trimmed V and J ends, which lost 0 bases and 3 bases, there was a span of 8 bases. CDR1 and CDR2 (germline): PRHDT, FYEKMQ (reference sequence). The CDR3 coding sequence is TGTGCCAGCAGCTTAGGCGGACAGTACACCGGGGAGCTGTTTTTT. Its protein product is CASSLGGQYTGELFF.

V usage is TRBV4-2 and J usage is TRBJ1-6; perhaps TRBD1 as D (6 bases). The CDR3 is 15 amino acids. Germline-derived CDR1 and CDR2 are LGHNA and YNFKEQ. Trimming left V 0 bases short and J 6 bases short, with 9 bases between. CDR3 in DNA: TGTGCCAGCAGCCAAGAGGGGGGCAGTAATTCACCCCTCCACTTT. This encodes CASSQEGGSNSPLHF.

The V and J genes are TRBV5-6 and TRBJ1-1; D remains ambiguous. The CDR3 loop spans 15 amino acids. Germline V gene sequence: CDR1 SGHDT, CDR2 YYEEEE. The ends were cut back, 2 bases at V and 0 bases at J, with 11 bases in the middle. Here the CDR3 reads CASSLAPVMNTEAFF. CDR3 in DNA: TGTGCCAGCAGCTTAGCCCCAGTCATGAACACTGAAGCTTTCTTT. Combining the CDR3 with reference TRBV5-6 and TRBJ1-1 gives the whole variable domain DAGVTQSPTHLIKTRGQQVTLRCSPKSGHDTVSWYQQALGQGPQFIFQYYEEEERQRGNFPDRFSGHQFPNYSSELNVNALLLGDSALYLCASSLAPVMNTEAFFGQGTRLTVV.

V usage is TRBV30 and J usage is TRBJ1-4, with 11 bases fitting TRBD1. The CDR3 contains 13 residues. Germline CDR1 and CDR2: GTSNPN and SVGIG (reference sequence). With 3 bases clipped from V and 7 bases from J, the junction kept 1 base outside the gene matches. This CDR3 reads CAWRGTGGEKLFF. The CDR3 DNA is TGTGCCTGGAGGGGGACAGGGGGTGAAAAACTGTTTTTT. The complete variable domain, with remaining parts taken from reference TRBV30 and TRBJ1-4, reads SQTIHQWPATLVQPVGSPLSLECTVEGTSNPNLYWYRQAAGRGLQLLFYSVGIGQISSEVPQNLSASRPQDRQFILSSKKLLLSDSGFYLCAWRGTGGEKLFFGSGTQLSVL.

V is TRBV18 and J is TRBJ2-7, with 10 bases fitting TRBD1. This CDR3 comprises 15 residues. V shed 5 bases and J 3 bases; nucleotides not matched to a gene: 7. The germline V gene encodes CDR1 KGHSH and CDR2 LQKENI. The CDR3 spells CASSGPGQGFYEQYF. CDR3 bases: TGTGCCAGCTCAGGGCCGGGACAGGGGTTCTACGAGCAGTACTTC.

The CDR3 protein is CASSLVTGMMEEKLFF. Here the CDR3 DNA reads TGTGCCAGCAGTTTGGTAACAGGGATGATGGAGGAAAAACTGTTTTTT. The chain combines TRBV28 with TRBJ1-4; D may be TRBD1 (6 bases). V lost 3 bases and J lost 8, with 19 bases in between. Germline V gene data show CDR1 as MDHEN and CDR2 as SYDVKM. The CDR3 length is 16 residues.

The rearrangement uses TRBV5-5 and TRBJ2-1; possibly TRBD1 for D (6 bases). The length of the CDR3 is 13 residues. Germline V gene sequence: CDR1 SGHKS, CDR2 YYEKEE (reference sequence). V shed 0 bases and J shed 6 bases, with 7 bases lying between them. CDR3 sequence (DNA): TGTGCCAGCAGCTTGGCCAGGGGCAATGAGCAGTTCTTC. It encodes CASSLARGNEQFF. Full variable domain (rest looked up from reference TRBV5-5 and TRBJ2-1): DAGVTQSPTHLIKTRGQQVTLRCSPISGHKSVSWYQQVLGQGPQFIFQYYEKEERGRGNFPDRFSARQFPNYSSELNVNALLLGDSALYLCASSLARGNEQFFGPGTRLTVL.

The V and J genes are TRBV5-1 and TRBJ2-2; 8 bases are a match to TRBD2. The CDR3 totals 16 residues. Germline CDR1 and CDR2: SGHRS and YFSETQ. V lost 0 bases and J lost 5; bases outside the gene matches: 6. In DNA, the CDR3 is TGCGCCAGCAGCTTGGTGGTTAGCGGGACAACCGGGGAGCTGTTTTTT. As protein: CASSLVVSGTTGELFF.

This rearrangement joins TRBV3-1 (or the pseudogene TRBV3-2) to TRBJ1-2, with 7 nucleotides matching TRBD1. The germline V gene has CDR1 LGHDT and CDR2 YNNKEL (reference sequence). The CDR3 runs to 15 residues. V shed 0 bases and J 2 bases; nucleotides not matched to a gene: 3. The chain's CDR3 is CASSQEQGRNYGYTF. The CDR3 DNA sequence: TGTGCCAGCAGCCAAGAACAGGGGAGGAACTATGGCTACACCTTC.

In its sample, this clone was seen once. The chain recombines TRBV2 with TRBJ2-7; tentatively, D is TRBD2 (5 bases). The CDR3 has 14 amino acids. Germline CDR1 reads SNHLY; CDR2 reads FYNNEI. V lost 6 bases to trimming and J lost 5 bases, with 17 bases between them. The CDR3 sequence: CASRRTPAVHEQYF. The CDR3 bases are TGTGCCAGCAGGAGGACTCCCGCGGTTCACGAGCAGTACTTC.

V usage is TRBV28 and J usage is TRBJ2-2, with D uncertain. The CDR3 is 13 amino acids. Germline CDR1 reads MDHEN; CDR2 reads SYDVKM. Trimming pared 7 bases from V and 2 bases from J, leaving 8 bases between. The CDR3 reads CASIHSNTGELFF. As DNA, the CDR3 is TGTGCCAGCATACACAGCAACACCGGGGAGCTGTTTTTT.

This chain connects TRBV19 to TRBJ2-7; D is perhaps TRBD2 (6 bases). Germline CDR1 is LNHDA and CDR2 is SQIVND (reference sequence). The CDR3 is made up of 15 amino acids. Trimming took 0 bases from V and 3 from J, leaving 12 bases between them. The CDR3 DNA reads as TGTGCCAGTAGTATAGAGCGGGGTTTGGGCTACGAGCAGTACTTC. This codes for CASSIERGLGYEQYF.

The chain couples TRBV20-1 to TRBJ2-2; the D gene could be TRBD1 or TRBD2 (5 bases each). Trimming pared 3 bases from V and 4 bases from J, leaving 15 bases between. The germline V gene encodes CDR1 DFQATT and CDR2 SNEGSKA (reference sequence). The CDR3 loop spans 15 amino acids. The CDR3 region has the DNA TGCAGTGCTAGTGGGGAGCCCGGGGCCACCGGGGAGCTGTTTTTT. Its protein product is CSASGEPGATGELFF.